This entry lists 5 T cell receptor beta chains sequenced from one sample in a study of blood T cells in healthy people across ages. For the second PCR, which ran for roughly 7 to 11 cycles, a sample-barcoded 5' primer and a J-beta primer mix were used. TCRdb recomputed calls from the 5' RACE reads with MiXCR, one row per CDR3 protein. This table has 1.5 million to 2 million distinct CDR3 sequences, approximately 32% appearing once. The sample taken for sequencing was blood. These receptors all come from a woman aged 25 to 39 in good health.

A few counts support this clonotype. V and J are TRBV28 and TRBJ2-6; D possibly corresponds to TRBD1 (5 bases). This CDR3 is built from 15 residues. Trimming took 6 bases from V and 5 from J, leaving 14 bases between them. The germline V gene has CDR1 MDHEN and CDR2 SYDVKM. CDR3 region: CASSSRTFWANVLTF. For the CDR3, the DNA is TGTGCCAGCAGCTCCCGGACATTTTGGGCCAACGTCCTGACTTTC.

This chain connects TRBV21-1 to TRBJ2-7; the D call of TRBD1 is as the table states it, not checked on the DNA. TRBV21-1 constitutes a pseudogene. The CDR3 runs 14 residues. In DNA, the CDR3 is TGTGCCAGCAGCATCCGGACAGGGGGCGGCGAGCAGTACTTC. It specifies CASSIRTGGGEQYF.

In this sample, this clonotype turned up a few times. The chain carries TRBV29-1 and TRBJ2-7; no reliable D call. Germline V CDR1 and CDR2: SQVTM, ANQGSEA. Between the trimmed V and J ends, which lost 5 bases and 0 bases, there was a span of 11 bases. This CDR3 comprises 13 residues. The CDR3 sequence is CSVSQDFSYEQYF. The CDR3, as DNA: TGCAGCGTTTCCCAGGATTTCTCCTACGAGCAGTACTTC.

The rearrangement links TRBV9 to TRBJ2-1; 12 nucleotides match TRBD2. Unmatched junction bases numbered 5, after V lost 1 base and J lost 9 bases. This CDR3 is 15 amino acids long. Germline loops: CDR1 SGDLS, CDR2 YYNGEE. The CDR3 reads CASSVTGLAGFEQFF. The CDR3, as DNA: TGTGCCAGCAGCGTAACCGGACTAGCGGGATTTGAGCAGTTCTTC.

The CDR3, as DNA: TGCAGTGCTCGGGGACAGCAGGATCAGCCCCAGCATTTT. This translates into CSARGQQDQPQHF. The V call is TRBV20-1, the J call TRBJ1-5; 7 nucleotides agree with TRBD1. Germline CDR1 reads DFQATT; CDR2 reads SNEGSKA (reference sequence). Trimming removed 5 bases from V and 5 bases from J; junction bases left unmatched: 6. The CDR3 runs 13 residues.